These T cell receptor beta chains were read from a single sample in a study of blood T cells in healthy people across ages. One entry per CDR3 protein, called by TCRdb with MiXCR from the 5' RACE reads. This table has around 870,000 distinct CDR3 sequences, around 28% appearing once. The specimen sequenced was blood. These receptors were obtained from a woman over 75 in good health. CDR3s leave out the opening cysteine and the closing phenylalanine or tryptophan. Size is omitted from some rows. Given values are once, few, many or a class for expanded clones.

TRBJ1-1 | TRBV18 | - | 10 | ASSPGAVEAF
TRBJ1-6 | TRBV7-2 | many | 13 | ASSLSIGVNSPLH
TRBJ1-1 | TRBV18 | - | 13 | ASSPPGGIYTEAF
TRBJ2-5 | TRBV9 | few | 15 | ASSNTEVGLAGSSQY
TRBJ2-1 | TRBV3-1 | - | 12 | ASSPLQRDNEQF
TRBJ1-4 | TRBV15 | many | 10 | ATSSGLGKLF
TRBJ2-7 | TRBV5-6 | - | 13 | ASSPAGTGTYEQY
TRBJ2-7 | TRBV30 | once | 13 | AWSAVPGGMYEQY
TRBJ1-1 | TRBV5-6 | - | 13 | ASSLIGGRWTEAF
TRBJ1-1 | TRBV27 | few | 12 | ASSPKQGSTEAF
TRBJ2-1 | TRBV6-2/TRBV6-3 | many | 10 | ASSYSSGVQF
TRBJ2-5 | TRBV7-6 | many | 12 | ASSYRDLQETQY
TRBJ1-2 | TRBV4-3 | many | 15 | ASSQGLVQWSEGGYT
TRBJ2-5 | TRBV12-3/TRBV12-4 | - | 13 | ASSLASGIGKTQY
TRBJ2-5 | TRBV5-1 | many | 11 | ASQGLDQETQY
TRBJ2-7 | TRBV6-5 | once | 15 | ASSYASISGTAYEQY
TRBJ1-5 | TRBV6-5 | - | 12 | ASSLTATNQPQH
TRBJ1-2 | TRBV12-3/TRBV12-4 | many | 11 | ASSLWTDNGYT
TRBJ1-4 | TRBV20-1 | - | 10 | SARDINEKLF
TRBJ2-1 | TRBV20-1 | many | 10 | SARTGGNEQF
TRBJ1-1 | TRBV6-5 | many | 11 | ASSPGANTEAF
TRBJ1-1 | TRBV12-3/TRBV12-4 | - | 12 | ASSYTGQSTEAF
TRBJ1-1 | TRBV25-1 | - | 14 | ASSERQGKANTEAF
TRBJ2-7 | TRBV7-2 | many | 11 | ASEAGGPYEQY
TRBJ1-5 | TRBV2 | - | 13 | ASSGTGWTNQPQH
TRBJ2-5 | TRBV7-2 | many | 13 | ASSPRGGAGETQY
TRBJ2-3 | TRBV3-1 | few | 14 | ASSRRLAGGPDTQY
TRBJ2-5 | TRBV4-1 | many | 12 | ASSQGVGQETQY
TRBJ1-2 | TRBV6-2/TRBV6-3 | many | 13 | ASSYVRDRSYGYT
TRBJ1-1 | TRBV20-1 | - | 12 | SASYRGLGTEAF
TRBJ1-6 | TRBV29-1 | - | 11 | SVGDRPDSPLH
TRBJ2-1 | TRBV7-2 | - | 14 | ASSFRRGGLGNEQF
TRBJ1-2 | TRBV5-8 | few | 14 | ASSLGAGGTNYGYT
TRBJ1-2 | TRBV14 | many | 12 | ASSQDAGGYGYT
TRBJ2-5 | TRBV18 | - | 13 | ASSRQGAGRETQY
TRBJ1-6 | TRBV7-9 | many | 14 | ASSLGTGVGNSPLH
TRBJ1-2 | TRBV3-1 | few | 13 | ASSQDHQGNYGYT
TRBJ1-5 | TRBV6-2/TRBV6-3 | - | 11 | ASNPAPYQPQH
TRBJ2-7 | TRBV7-2 | few | 14 | ASSLVAGGSSYEQY
TRBJ2-3 | TRBV15 | - | 13 | ATSSDLLAGGTQY
TRBJ2-2 | TRBV7-2 | few | 13 | ASSPRSSNTGELF
TRBJ1-1 | TRBV16 | many | 12 | ASSQSGSGTEAF
TRBJ2-7 | TRBV28 | many | 13 | ASSLPGQTSYEQY
TRBJ2-1 | TRBV6-6 | - | 14 | ASSYRPGLASNGQF
TRBJ1-2 | TRBV11-1 | many | 11 | ASSLGKNYGYT
TRBJ2-5 | TRBV4-2 | many | 13 | ASSQDESGKETQY
TRBJ2-5 | TRBV4-2 | - | 14 | VSSQDAGGTLYGQY
TRBJ1-3 | TRBV12-3/TRBV12-4 | few | 11 | ASQRSSGNTIY
TRBJ2-5 | TRBV3-1 | many | 12 | ASSQLGGRETQY
TRBJ2-3 | TRBV20-1 | - | 12 | SAPGGPGSDTQY
TRBJ2-2 | TRBV10-3 | few | 11 | AIQGHNTGELF
TRBJ2-1 | TRBV5-4 | few | 11 | ASSDEPLNEQF
TRBJ2-3 | TRBV12-3/TRBV12-4 | - | 10 | ASRASGDAQY
TRBJ2-4 | TRBV7-2 | - | 11 | ASSREAGDIQY
TRBJ2-7 | TRBV29-1 | many | 12 | SVAGSQGSYEQY
TRBJ2-5 | TRBV4-1 | many | 14 | ASSPWDRGLQETQY
TRBJ2-5 | TRBV5-1 | many | 11 | ASSPPFLETQY
TRBJ1-2 | TRBV7-2 | - | 12 | ASSLEVSNYGYT
TRBJ1-2 | TRBV6-5 | - | 14 | ASSPGTGRANYGHT